These 6 T cell receptor beta chains share one sample of origin, sequenced in a study of OX40 agonist ivuxolimab in advanced cancers. Profiling relied on immunoSEQ multiplex PCR, and the TCRdb table lists in-frame clones only, not all of them. The sample has some 10,000 clones, over 60% seen once; the top ten hold around a fifth. The material sequenced was CD4+ or CD8+ T cells sorted from blood, taken in a trial of the OX40 agonist ivuxolimab. These receptors originate from an adult with an advanced solid tumor such as melanoma, head and neck, liver or kidney cancer.

This chain joins TRBV4-2 and TRBJ1-3; perhaps TRBD1 as D (5 bases). Per germline, CDR1 LGHNA and CDR2 YNFKEQ. The CDR3 length is 13 residues. Trimming took 3 bases from V and 7 from J, leaving 10 bases between them. CDR3 nucleotides: TGTGCCAGCAGCCAGGGTCAGGGCAACACCATATATTTT. Translation gives CASSQGQGNTIYF.

This clone was observed once. The chain uses TRBV19 and TRBJ2-7; D gene unclear. V shed 5 bases and J shed 4 bases, with 15 bases lying between them. Germline lookup yields CDR1 LNHDA and CDR2 SQIVND (reference sequence). This CDR3 spans 14 amino acids. The CDR3 sequence: CASSFGPAGYEQYF. CDR3 DNA: TGTGCCAGTAGTTTCGGACCTGCTGGGTACGAGCAGTACTTC.

CDR3: CASSDQGTDTQYF. DNA of the CDR3: TGTGCCAGCAGTGATCAGGGGACAGATACGCAGTATTTT. The chain employs TRBV6-5 and TRBJ2-3; D is possibly TRBD1 (6 bases). V was shortened by 5 bases and J by 3 bases, with 9 bases between the two germline ends. Germline V lookup: CDR1 MNHEY, CDR2 SVGAGI. The length of the CDR3 is 13 residues.

This chain links TRBV9 with TRBJ2-3; TRBD2 aligns across 9 bases. V lost 4 bases, J lost 0 bases, and 6 bases stayed unmatched. The germline CDR1 and CDR2 sequences are SGDLS and YYNGEE. The CDR3 covers 16 residues. CDR3 sequence reads: CASSSHSGGSTDTQYF. CDR3 DNA sequence: TGTGCCAGCAGCTCTCATAGCGGGGGTAGCACAGATACGCAGTATTTT.

The gene calls are TRBV10-1 and TRBJ2-1; D may be TRBD1 or TRBD2 (5 bases each). The CDR3 extends over 18 amino acids. The V gene lost 0 bases and the J gene lost 5 bases, with 20 bases spanning the gap. From germline, CDR1 is WNHNN and CDR2 SYGVQD (reference sequence). The CDR3 sequence is CASSESFQAHGADNEQFF. The CDR3 coding sequence is TGCGCCAGCAGTGAGTCCTTCCAGGCCCACGGGGCCGACAATGAGCAGTTCTTC.

This clone was seen a few times. This chain uses TRBV11-3 with TRBJ2-7; 7 bases map to TRBD2. The CDR3 contains 15 residues. Germline values: CDR1 SGHNT, CDR2 YENEEA. V lost 0 bases and J lost 3; bases outside the gene matches: 5. The CDR3 bases are TGTGCCAGCAGCTTAGAAATAGCGGGCAACTACGAGCAGTACTTC. Its protein is CASSLEIAGNYEQYF.